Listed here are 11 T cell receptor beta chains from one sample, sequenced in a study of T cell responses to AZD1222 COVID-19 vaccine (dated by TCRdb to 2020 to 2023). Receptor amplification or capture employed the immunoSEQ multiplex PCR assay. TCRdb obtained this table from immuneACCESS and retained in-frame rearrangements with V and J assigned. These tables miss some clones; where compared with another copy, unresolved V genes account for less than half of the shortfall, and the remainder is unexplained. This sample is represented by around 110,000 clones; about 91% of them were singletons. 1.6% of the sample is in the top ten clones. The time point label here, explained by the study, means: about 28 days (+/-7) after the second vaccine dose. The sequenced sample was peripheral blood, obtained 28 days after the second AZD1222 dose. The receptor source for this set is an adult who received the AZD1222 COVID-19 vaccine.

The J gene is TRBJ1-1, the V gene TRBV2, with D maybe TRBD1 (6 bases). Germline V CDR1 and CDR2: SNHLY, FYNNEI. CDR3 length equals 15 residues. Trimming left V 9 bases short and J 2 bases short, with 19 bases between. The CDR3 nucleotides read TGTGCCAGGGGGGAGGGGGTAAAGGCCAACACTGAAGCTTTCTTT. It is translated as CARGEGVKANTEAFF.

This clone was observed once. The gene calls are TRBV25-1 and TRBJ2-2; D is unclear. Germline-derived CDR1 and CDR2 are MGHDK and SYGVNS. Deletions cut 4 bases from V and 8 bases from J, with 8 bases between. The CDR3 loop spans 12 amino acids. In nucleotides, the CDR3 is TGTGCCAGCAGTGTATTTAGTGGGGAGCTGTTTTTT. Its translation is CASSVFSGELFF.

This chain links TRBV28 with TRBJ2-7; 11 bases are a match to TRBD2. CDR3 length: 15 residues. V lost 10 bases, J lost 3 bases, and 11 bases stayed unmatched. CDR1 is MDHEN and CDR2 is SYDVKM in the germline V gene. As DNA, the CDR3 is TGTGCCACCCGAAATTCGGGACTAGCGGACTACGAGCAGTACTTC. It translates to CATRNSGLADYEQYF.

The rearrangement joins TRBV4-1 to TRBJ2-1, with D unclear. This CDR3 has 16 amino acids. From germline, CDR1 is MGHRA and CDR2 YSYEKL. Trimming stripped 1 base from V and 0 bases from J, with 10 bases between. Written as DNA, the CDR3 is TGCGCCAGCAGCCAAGGGTATTCGAGCTCCTACAATGAGCAGTTCTTC. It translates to CASSQGYSSSYNEQFF.

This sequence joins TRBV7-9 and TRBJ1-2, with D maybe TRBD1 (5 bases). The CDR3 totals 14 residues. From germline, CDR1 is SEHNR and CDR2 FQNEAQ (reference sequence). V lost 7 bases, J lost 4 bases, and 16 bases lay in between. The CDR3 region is CASTMGGGGYGYTF. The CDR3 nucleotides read TGTGCCAGCACCATGGGGGGGGGTGGCTATGGCTACACCTTC.

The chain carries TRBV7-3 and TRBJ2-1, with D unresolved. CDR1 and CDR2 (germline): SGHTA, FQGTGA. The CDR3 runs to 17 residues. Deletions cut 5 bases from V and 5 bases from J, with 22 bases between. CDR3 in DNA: TGTGCCAGCAGCCACCTACCTAATAGTGCCCGAGACAATGAGCAGTTCTTC. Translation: CASSHLPNSARDNEQFF.

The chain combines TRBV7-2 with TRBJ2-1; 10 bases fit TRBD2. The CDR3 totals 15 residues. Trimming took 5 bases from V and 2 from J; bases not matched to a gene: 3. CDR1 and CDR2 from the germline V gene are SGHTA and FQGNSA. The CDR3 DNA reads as TGTGCCAGCAGCACCGGACTAGCGGCCTACAATGAGCAGTTCTTC. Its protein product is CASSTGLAAYNEQFF.

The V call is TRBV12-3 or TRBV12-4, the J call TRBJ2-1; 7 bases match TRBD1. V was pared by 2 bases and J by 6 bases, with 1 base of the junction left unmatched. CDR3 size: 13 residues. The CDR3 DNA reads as TGTGCCAGCAGTTTATGGGACAGCAATGAGCAGTTCTTC. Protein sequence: CASSLWDSNEQFF.

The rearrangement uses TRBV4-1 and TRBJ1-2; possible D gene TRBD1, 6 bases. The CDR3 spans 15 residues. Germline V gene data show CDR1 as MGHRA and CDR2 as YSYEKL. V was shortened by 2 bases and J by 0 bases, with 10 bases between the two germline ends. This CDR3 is CASSQQGPSNYGYTF. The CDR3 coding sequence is TGCGCCAGCAGCCAACAGGGGCCATCTAACTATGGCTACACCTTC.

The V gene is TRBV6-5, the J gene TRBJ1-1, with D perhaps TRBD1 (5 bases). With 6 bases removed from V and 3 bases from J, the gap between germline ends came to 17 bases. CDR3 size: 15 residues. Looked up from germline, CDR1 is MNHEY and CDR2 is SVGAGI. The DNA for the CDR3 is TGTGCCAGCAGGGTTCGGGAGGGGAAGGACACTGAAGCTTTCTTT. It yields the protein CASRVREGKDTEAFF.

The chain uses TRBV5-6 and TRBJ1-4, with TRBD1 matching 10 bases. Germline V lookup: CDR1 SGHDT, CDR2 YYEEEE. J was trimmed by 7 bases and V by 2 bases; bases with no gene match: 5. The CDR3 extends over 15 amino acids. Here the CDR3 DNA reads TGTGCCAGCAGCTTCCCGACAGGGGGCGGTGAAAAACTGTTTTTT. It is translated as CASSFPTGGGEKLFF.